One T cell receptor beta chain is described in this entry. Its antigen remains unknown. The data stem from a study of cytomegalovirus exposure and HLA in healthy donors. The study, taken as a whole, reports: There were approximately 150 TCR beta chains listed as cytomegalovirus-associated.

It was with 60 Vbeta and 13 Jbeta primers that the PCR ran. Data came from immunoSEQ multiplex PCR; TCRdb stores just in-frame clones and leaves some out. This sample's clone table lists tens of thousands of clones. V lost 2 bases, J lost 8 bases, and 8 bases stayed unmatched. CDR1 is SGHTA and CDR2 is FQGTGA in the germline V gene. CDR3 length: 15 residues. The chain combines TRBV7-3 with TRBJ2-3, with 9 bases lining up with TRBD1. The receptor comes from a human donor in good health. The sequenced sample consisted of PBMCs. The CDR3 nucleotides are TGTGCCAGCAGCTTAGAACAGGGGGCGGTGGGTACGCAGTATTTT. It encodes CASSLEQGAVGTQYF.